Here is one TCR beta chain with its context. Its target is not known. These data belong to a study of shared clonotypes between healthy human individuals. Study-level points and caveats: Of the naive CD4 clonotypes, around 5% were shared across a few donors. Represented diversity (both genetic and exposure-history) was limited by the small number of donors.

It was at deep level that the assay was run. Each sorted subset replicate got 200 ng genomic DNA, tens of thousands of genomes. Data came from immunoSEQ multiplex PCR; TCRdb stores just in-frame clones and leaves some out. The sample holds fewer than 1.8 million clones, just under 99% seen once. This CDR3 spans 15 amino acids. The V gene lost 5 bases and the J gene lost 8 bases, with 21 bases spanning the gap. Germline loops: CDR1 LGHNT, CDR2 FRNRAP. This sequence was found in a man aged 30 to 39 in good health. Sequences were obtained from naive CD4+ T cells sorted from blood. Subset reported: CD45RA+ positively selected. This chain joins TRBV12-5 and TRBJ1-2; no reliable D call. CDR3 nucleotide sequence: TGTGCTAGTGGTCTCACGAGGGAGGGATTTGAAGGCTACACCTTC. Its translation is CASGLTREGFEGYTF.